This T cell receptor (beta chain) was identified during a study of CD8 T cells in Susac syndrome. Random hexamers were used to reverse transcribe 0.5 to 1 ug of RNA. An immunoSEQ multiplex PCR amplified TCR beta CDR3 over 54 Vbeta and 13 Jbeta. MiXCR was run by TCRdb on the immunoSEQ multiplex PCR reads, yielding one entry per CDR3 protein. The table records roughly 50,000 distinct CDR3 sequences, 90% to 95% of them present only once. CDR1 and CDR2 from the germline V gene are MNHNS and SASEGT. This CDR3 is 14 amino acids long. V was shortened by 8 bases and J by 8 bases, with 21 bases between the two germline ends. This clonotype has a handful of counts.

The chain has TRBV6-1 and TRBJ1-1; D gene unclear. Sequenced input: CD8+ T cells from PBMCs. The clonotype comes from a human donor in good health. The CDR3 nucleotides are TGTGCCAGCGGAGACCGACGGACGTTAAAAGAAGCTTTCTTT. Its protein is CASGDRRTLKEAFF.